The TCR beta chain under discussion was sequenced for a study of blood T cell repertoires in COVID-19. Study-level background: COVID-19 samples from acute and convalescent phases originated in the United States, Italy and Spain. PBMCs, B-cell-depleted T cells, or T cells provided the cDNA or gDNA that made up the material.

The CDR3 has 15 amino acids. Per germline, CDR1 MGHDK and CDR2 SYGVNS. The V gene lost 2 bases and the J gene lost 1 base, with 10 bases spanning the gap. Per the authors' pipeline: Cell counts per sample came from amplifying reference gene primers. TCRdb's table, derived via immunoSEQ multiplex PCR, lists solely in-frame clones and lacks some. V and J calls plus clone size are reproduced from that table; the DNA served to infer D and trimming. The table has about 80,000 clones, 82% seen once. The chain carries TRBV25-1 and TRBJ2-3; perhaps TRBD1 as D (5 bases). Material: peripheral blood. This sequence was found in a man aged 60 to 75 with acute or convalescent COVID-19. This chain's CDR3 is CASSEGASGTDTQYF. The CDR3 coding sequence is TGTGCCAGCAGTGAAGGGGCATCGGGCACAGATACGCAGTATTTT.